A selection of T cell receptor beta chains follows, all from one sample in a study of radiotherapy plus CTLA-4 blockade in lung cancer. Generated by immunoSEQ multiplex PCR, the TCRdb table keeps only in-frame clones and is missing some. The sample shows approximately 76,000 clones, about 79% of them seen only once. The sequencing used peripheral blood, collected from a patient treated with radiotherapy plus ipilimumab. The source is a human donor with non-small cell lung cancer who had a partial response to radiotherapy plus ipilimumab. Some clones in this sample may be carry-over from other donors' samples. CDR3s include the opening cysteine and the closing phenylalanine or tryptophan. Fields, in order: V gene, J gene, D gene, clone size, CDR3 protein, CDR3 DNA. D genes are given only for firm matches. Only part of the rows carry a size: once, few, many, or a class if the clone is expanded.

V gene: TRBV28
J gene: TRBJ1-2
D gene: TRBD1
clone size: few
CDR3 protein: CASSAPGTGGEANYGYTF
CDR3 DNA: TGTGCCAGCAGCGCCCCCGGGACAGGGGGCGAAGCAAACTATGGCTACACCTTC

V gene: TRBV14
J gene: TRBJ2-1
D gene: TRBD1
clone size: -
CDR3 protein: CASSQLRRDRELNEQFF
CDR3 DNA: TGTGCCAGCAGCCAATTGAGAAGGGACAGGGAGCTCAATGAGCAGTTCTTC

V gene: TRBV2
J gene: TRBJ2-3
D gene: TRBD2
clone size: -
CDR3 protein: CASSLSGLAGGSDTQYF
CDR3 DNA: TGTGCCAGCAGCCTTTCGGGGCTAGCGGGAGGGTCAGATACGCAGTATTTT

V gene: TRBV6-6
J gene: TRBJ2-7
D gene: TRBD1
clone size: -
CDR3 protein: CASSAGQGANYEQYF
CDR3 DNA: TGTGCCAGCAGTGCCGGACAGGGGGCAAACTACGAGCAGTACTTC

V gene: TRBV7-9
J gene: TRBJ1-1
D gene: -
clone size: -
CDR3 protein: CASSFLGGLNTEAFF
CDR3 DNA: TGTGCCAGCAGCTTTTTGGGAGGGTTGAACACTGAAGCTTTCTTT

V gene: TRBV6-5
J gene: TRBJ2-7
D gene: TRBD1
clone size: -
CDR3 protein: CASTRGQGAYEQYF
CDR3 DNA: TGTGCCAGCACCAGGGGACAGGGGGCCTACGAGCAGTACTTC

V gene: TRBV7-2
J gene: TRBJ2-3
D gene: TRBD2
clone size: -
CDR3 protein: CASSLGTSVGTDTQYF
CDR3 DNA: TGTGCCAGCAGCTTAGGGACTAGCGTTGGAACAGATACGCAGTATTTT

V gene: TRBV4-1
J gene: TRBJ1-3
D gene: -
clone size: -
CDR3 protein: CASRFSGRSGDGNTIYF
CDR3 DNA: TGCGCCAGCAGGTTCTCGGGCAGGTCAGGGGACGGAAACACCATATATTTT

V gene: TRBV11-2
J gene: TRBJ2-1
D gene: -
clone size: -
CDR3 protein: CASSFTRGALGEQFF
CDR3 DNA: TGTGCCAGCAGCTTCACCAGGGGGGCCCTTGGCGAGCAGTTCTTC

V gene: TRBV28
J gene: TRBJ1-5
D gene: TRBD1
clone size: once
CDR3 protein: CASSPGQVINQPQHF
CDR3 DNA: TGTGCCAGCAGTCCAGGACAGGTCATCAATCAGCCCCAGCATTTT

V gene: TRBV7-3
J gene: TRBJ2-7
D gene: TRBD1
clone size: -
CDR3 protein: CASSPGTVNEQYF
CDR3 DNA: TGTGCCAGCAGCCCGGGGACAGTAAACGAGCAGTACTTC

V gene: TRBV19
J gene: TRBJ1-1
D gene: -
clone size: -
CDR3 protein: CASSTRGIGIGEAFF
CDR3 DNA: TGTGCCAGTAGTACTAGGGGAATAGGAATCGGTGAAGCTTTCTTT

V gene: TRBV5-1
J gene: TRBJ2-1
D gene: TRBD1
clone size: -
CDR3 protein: CASAVQYQQGVNEQFF
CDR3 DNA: TGCGCCTCCGCGGTCCAGTATCAACAGGGGGTAAATGAGCAGTTCTTC

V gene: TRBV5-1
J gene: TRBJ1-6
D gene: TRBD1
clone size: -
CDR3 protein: CASSLGGTGSPASPLHF
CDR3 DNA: TGCGCCAGCAGCTTGGGAGGGACAGGGAGCCCAGCTTCACCCCTCCACTTT

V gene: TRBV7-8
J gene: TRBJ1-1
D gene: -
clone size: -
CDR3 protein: CASSLLDGGANTEAFF
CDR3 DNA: TGTGCCAGCAGCTTGCTGGACGGAGGGGCGAACACTGAAGCTTTCTTT

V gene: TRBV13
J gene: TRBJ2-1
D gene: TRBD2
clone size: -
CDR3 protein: CASSLPSGSYNEQFF
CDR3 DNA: TGTGCCAGCAGCTTACCTAGCGGGAGCTACAATGAGCAGTTCTTC

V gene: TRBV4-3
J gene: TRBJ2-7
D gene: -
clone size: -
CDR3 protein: CASSQYRDTYEQYF
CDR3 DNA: TGCGCCAGCAGCCAGTACCGGGACACTTACGAGCAGTACTTC

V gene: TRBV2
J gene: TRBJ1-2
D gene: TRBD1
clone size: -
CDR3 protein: CASSEVGVRGDRGPGYTF
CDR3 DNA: TGTGCCAGCAGTGAAGTTGGAGTAAGAGGGGACAGGGGTCCTGGCTACACCTTC

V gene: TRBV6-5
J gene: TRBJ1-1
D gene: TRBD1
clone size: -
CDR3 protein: CASSAGGFGNTEAFF
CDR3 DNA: TGTGCCAGCAGTGCAGGGGGCTTCGGGAACACTGAAGCTTTCTTT

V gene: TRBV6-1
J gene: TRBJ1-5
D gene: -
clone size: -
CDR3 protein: CASSEISRKSNQPQHF
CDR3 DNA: TGTGCCAGCAGTGAAATTAGCAGAAAGAGCAATCAGCCCCAGCATTTT

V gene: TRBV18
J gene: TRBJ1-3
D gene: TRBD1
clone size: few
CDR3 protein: CASSPRTGRSGNTIYF
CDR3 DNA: TGTGCCAGCTCACCACGGACAGGCCGCTCTGGAAACACCATATATTTT

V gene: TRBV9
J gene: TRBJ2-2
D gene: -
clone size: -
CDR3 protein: CASSVFSTGELFF
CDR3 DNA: TGTGCCAGCAGCGTATTCAGCACCGGGGAGCTGTTTTTT

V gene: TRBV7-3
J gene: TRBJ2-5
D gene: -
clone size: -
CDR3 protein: CASSRGGGAETQYF
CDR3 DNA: TGTGCCAGCAGCCGAGGCGGGGGCGCAGAGACCCAGTACTTC

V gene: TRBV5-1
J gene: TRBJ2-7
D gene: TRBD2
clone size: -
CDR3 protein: CASRTSGTYEQYF
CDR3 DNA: TGCGCCAGCAGGACTAGCGGAACCTACGAGCAGTACTTC

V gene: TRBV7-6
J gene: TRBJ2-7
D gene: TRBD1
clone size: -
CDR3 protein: CASSVQQGSEQYF
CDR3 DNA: TGTGCCAGCAGCGTACAACAGGGGAGCGAGCAGTACTTC

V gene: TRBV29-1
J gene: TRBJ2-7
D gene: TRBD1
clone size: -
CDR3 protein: CSGKRGQGGDEQYF
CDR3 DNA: TGCAGCGGCAAGCGGGGACAGGGGGGCGACGAGCAGTACTTC

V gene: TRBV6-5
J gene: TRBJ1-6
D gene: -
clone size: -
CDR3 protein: CASTYGGRSPLHF
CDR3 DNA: TGTGCCAGCACCTACGGGGGTCGCTCACCCCTCCACTTT

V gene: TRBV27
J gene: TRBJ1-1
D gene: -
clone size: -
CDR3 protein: CASSSRGLANTEAFF
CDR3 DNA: TGTGCCAGCAGTTCTAGGGGACTAGCGAACACTGAAGCTTTCTTT

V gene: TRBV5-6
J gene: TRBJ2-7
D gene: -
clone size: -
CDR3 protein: CASSSVGQGGHEQYF
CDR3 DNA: TGTGCCAGCAGCTCCGTGGGCCAGGGAGGTCACGAGCAGTACTTC

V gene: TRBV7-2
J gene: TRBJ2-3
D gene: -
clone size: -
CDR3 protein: CASSPYTDTQYF
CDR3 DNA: TGTGCCAGCAGTCCCTACACAGATACGCAGTATTTT

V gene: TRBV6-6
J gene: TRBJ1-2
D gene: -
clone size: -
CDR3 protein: CASSYSRDYGYTF
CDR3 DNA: TGTGCCAGCAGTTACTCGAGGGACTATGGCTACACCTTC

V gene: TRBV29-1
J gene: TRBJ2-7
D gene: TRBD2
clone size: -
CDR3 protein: CSVEGTSGGTYEQYF
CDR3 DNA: TGCAGCGTTGAGGGGACTAGCGGTGGGACCTACGAGCAGTACTTC

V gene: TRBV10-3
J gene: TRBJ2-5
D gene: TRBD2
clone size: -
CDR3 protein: CAASELAGGSQETQYF
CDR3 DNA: TGTGCCGCCTCGGAACTAGCGGGTGGTTCCCAAGAGACCCAGTACTTC

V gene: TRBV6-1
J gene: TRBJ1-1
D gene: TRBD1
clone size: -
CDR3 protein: CATKGQGAYTEAFF
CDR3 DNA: TGTGCCACAAAGGGGCAGGGGGCCTACACTGAAGCTTTCTTT

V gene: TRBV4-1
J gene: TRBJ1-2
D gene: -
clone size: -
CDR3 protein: CASSQLGRGAGGYTF
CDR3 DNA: TGCGCCAGCAGCCAGCTCGGTCGGGGGGCAGGTGGCTACACCTTC

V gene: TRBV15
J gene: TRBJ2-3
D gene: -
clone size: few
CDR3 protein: CATSGSGLHTDTQYF
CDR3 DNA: TGTGCCACCAGCGGATCCGGACTTCACACAGATACGCAGTATTTT